This TCR beta chain derives from a study of HIV-infected patients and healthy controls. One entry per CDR3 protein, called by TCRdb with MiXCR from the 5' RACE reads. The data show 18,000 or so distinct CDR3 sequences, with roughly 20% seen just once and around a third held by the top ten. The ends were cut back, 4 bases at V and 0 bases at J, with 10 bases in the middle. Germline-derived CDR1 and CDR2 are PRHDT and FYEKMQ (reference sequence). This CDR3 region has 14 residues. The chain has TRBV13 and TRBJ2-7; a possible D gene is TRBD1 (5 bases). The TCR comes from a human donor in good health. Input material: CD8+ T cells from blood. This CDR3 reads CASSSADISYEQYF. The CDR3 nucleotides read TGTGCCAGCAGCTCGGCGGACATCTCCTACGAGCAGTACTTC.